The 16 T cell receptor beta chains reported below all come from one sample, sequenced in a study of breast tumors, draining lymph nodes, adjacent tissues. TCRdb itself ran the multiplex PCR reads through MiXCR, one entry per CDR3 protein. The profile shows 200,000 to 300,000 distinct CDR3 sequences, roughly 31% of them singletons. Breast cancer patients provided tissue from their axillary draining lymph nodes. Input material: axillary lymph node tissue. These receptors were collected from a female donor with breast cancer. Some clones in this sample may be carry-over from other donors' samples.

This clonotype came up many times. As DNA, the CDR3 is TGTGCCAGCAGTCCGGACAGCAACAATGAGCAGTTCTTC. Translation: CASSPDSNNEQFF. This chain connects TRBV12-3 or TRBV12-4 to TRBJ2-1; a weak D match, TRBD1 (6 bases). With 5 bases removed from V and 5 bases from J, the gap between germline ends came to 10 bases. The CDR3 has 13 amino acids.

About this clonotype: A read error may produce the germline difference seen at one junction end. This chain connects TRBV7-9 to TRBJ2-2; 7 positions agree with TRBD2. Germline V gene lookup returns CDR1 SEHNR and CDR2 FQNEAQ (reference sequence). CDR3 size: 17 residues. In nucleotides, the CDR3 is TGTGCCAGCAGCTTTCGGCTAGCGGTTTCGAACACTGGGGAGCTGTTTTTT. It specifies CASSFRLAVSNTGELFF.

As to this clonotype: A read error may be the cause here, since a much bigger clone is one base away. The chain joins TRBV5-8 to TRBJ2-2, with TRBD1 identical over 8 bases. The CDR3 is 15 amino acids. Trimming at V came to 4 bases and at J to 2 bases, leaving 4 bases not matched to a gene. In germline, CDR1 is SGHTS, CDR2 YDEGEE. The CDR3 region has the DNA TGTGCCAGCAGCCTCAGGGGGCAAAACACCGGGGAGCTGTTTTTT. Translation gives CASSLRGQNTGELFF.

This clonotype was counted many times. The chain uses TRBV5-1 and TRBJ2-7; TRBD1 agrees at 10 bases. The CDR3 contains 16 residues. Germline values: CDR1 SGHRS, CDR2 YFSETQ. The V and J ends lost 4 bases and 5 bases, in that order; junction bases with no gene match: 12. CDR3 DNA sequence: TGCGCCAGCAGCACCTTCTCGGGACAGGGGAGGAACGAGCAGTACTTC. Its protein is CASSTFSGQGRNEQYF.

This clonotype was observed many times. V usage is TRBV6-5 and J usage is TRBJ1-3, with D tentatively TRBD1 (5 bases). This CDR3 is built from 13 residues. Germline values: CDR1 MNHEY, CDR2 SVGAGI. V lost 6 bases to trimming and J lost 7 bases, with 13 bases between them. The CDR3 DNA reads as TGTGCCAGCAGGGCAGGGATGGGTAACACCATATATTTT. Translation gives CASRAGMGNTIYF.

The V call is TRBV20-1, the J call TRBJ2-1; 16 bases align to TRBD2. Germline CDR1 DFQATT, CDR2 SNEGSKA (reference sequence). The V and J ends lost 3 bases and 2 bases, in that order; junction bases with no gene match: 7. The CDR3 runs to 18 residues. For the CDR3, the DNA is TGCAGTGCTAGTAATCCGGGACTAGCGGGAGGGCCCTACAATGAGCAGTTCTTC. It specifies CSASNPGLAGGPYNEQFF.

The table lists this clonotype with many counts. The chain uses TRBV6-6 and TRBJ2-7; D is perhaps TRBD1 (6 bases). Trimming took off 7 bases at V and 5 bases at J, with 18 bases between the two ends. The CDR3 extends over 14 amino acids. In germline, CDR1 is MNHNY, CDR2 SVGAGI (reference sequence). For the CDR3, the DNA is TGTGCCAGCAACGTAAGGCAGGGGACCCACGAGCAGTACTTC. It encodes CASNVRQGTHEQYF.

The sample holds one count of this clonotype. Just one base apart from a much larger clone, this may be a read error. CDR3 DNA: TGTGCCAGCAGCTTAGAGCCAGGGACCGGGGAGCTGTTTTTT. As protein: CASSLEPGTGELFF. The chain combines TRBV11-3 with TRBJ2-2; D perhaps matches TRBD1 (5 bases). This CDR3 has 14 residues. The V and J ends lost 0 bases and 5 bases respectively, with 7 bases between them. Germline V gene lookup returns CDR1 SGHNT and CDR2 YENEEA.

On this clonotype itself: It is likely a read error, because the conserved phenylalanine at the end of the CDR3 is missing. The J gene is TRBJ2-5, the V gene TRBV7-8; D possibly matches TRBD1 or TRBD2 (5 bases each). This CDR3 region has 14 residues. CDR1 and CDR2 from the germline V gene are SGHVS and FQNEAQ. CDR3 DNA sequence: TGTGCCAGCAGCCGGGACCGTTACCAAGAGGCCCAGTACCTC. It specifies CASSRDRYQEAQYL.

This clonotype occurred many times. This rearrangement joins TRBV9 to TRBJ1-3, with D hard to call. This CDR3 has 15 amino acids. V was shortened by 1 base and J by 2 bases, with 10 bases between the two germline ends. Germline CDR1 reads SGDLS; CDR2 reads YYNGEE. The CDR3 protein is CASSVQGQPGNTIYF. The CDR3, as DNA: TGTGCCAGCAGCGTACAAGGGCAGCCTGGAAACACCATATATTTT.

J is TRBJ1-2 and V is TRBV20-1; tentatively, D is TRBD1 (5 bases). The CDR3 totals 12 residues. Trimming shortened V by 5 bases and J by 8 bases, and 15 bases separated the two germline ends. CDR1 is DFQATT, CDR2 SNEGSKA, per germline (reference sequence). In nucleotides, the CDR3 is TGCAGTGCTGGACCCGGGACCGGGGGCTACACCTTC. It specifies CSAGPGTGGYTF.

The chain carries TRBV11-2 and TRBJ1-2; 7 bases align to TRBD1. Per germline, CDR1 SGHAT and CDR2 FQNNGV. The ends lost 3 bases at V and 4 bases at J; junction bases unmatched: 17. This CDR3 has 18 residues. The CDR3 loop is CASSLWYLREGGLYGYTF. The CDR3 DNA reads TGTGCCAGCAGCTTGTGGTACCTCCGGGAAGGGGGCCTCTATGGCTACACCTTC. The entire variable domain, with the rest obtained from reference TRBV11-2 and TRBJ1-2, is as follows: EAGVAQSPRYKIIEKRQSVAFWCNPISGHATLYWYQQILGQGPKLLIQFQNNGVVDDSQLPKDRFSAERLKGVDSTLKIQPAKLEDSAVYLCASSLWYLREGGLYGYTFGSGTRLTVV.

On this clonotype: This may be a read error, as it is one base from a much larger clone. CDR3: CAGSLIGGWYEQYF. CDR3 bases: TGTGCCGGCAGCTTAATAGGGGGCTGGTACGAGCAGTACTTC. This chain joins TRBV11-1 and TRBJ2-7; 7 bases align to TRBD1. Germline V gives CDR1 SGHAT, CDR2 FQDESV (reference sequence). This CDR3 is 14 amino acids long.

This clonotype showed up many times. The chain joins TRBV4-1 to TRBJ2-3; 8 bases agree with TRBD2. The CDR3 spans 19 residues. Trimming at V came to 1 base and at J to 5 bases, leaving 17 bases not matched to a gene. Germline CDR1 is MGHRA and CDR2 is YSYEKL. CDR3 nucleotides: TGCGCCAGCAGCCAAGTCCCAGCGGGAGAATTTAGTGCGGGAGATACGCAGTATTTT. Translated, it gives CASSQVPAGEFSAGDTQYF.

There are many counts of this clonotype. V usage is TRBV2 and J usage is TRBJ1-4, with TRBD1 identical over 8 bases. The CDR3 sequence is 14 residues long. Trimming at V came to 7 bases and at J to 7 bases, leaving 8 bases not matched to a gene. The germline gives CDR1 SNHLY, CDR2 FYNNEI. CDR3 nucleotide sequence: TGTGCCAGCACGGGGGGGACAGGTGGTGAAAAACTGTTTTTT. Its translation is CASTGGTGGEKLFF.

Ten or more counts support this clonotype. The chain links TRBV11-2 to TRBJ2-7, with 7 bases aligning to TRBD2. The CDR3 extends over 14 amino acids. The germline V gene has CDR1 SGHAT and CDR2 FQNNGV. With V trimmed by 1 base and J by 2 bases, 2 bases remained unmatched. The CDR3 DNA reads TGTGCCAGCAGCTTAGGAGCGGGAACCTACGAGCAGTACTTC. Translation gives CASSLGAGTYEQYF. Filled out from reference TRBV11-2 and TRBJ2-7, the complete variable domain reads EAGVAQSPRYKIIEKRQSVAFWCNPISGHATLYWYQQILGQGPKLLIQFQNNGVVDDSQLPKDRFSAERLKGVDSTLKIQPAKLEDSAVYLCASSLGAGTYEQYFGPGTRLTVT.